The clone carrying this TCR beta chain was seen a few times. Its antigen is not known. This entry is derived from a study of identical twins. Study-level points and caveats: Low generation probability was overrepresented in out-of-frame alpha sequences shared by twins. Without tracking the same donors, conclusions rested on cross-sectional statistical analysis. Models predicted less out-of-frame TCR alpha sharing in monozygotic twins than was found.

The CDR3 runs to 15 residues. Deletions cut 5 bases from V and 5 bases from J, with 19 bases between. TCRdb used MiXCR to reprocess the 5' RACE reads, holding one entry per CDR3 protein. The sample gives more than 400,000 distinct CDR3 sequences, roughly 15% of which show up once; roughly 0.44% is in the top ten. This sample also belongs to another study, concerning yellow fever vaccine responses in identical twins.

The chain is built from TRBV12-3 or TRBV12-4 and TRBJ2-7; D is ambiguous. Material for sequencing was CD4+ T cells sorted from blood. The source is a woman under 30 in good health. CDR3 amino acids: CASSPGGLPLNEQYF. The CDR3 bases are TGTGCCAGCAGTCCTGGTGGGCTACCCCTCAACGAGCAGTACTTC.